The present T cell receptor beta chain was sequenced within a study of read filtering for tumor transcriptome and immune sequencing. For the study at large: The cohort had about 16 men and approximately 13 women aged about 45 to 80, mean around 63 years.

The library was built from about 400 ng RNA with molecular barcoded adaptors for alpha/delta and beta/gamma chains. MiXCR was run by TCRdb on the reads, yielding one entry per CDR3 protein. The data show 40,000 or so distinct CDR3 sequences, 13% seen once. In its sample, this clonotype was seen a few times. The germline gives CDR1 SGHTA, CDR2 FQGNSA. The V segment lost 5 bases and the J segment 2 bases; nucleotides outside the gene matches: 6. This CDR3 has 15 amino acids. The sequenced sample consisted of a population of CD138-negative cells sorted from bone marrow. The J gene is TRBJ1-1, the V gene TRBV7-2; 9 nucleotides agree with TRBD1. The receptor was isolated from a donor aged 40 or over with multiple myeloma. CDR3: CASSTRTGVNTEAFF. For the CDR3, the DNA is TGTGCCAGCAGCACCAGGACAGGGGTAAACACTGAAGCTTTCTTT.